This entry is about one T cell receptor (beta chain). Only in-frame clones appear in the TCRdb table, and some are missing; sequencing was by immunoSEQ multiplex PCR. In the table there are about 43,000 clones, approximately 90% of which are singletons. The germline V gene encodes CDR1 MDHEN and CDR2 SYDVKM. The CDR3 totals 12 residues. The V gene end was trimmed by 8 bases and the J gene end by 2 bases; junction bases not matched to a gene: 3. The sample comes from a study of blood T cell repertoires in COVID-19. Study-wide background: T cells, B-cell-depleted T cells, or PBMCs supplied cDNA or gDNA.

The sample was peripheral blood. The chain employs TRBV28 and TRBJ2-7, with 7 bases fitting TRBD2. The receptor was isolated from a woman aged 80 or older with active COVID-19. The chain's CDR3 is CASGGGPYEQYF. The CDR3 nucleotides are TGTGCCAGCGGCGGGGGACCCTACGAGCAGTACTTC.